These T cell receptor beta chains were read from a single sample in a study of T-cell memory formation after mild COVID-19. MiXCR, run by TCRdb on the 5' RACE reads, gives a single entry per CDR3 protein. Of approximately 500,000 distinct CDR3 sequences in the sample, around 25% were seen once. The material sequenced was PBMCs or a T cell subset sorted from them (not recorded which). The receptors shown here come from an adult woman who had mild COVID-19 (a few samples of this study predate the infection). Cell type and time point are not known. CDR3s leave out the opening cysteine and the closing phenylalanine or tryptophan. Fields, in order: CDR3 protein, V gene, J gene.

cdr3_aa: ASSPGDGLEAF; v_call: TRBV7-2; j_call: TRBJ1-1
cdr3_aa: ASALSYNEQF; v_call: TRBV27; j_call: TRBJ2-1
cdr3_aa: ASSTDGSSYNEQF; v_call: TRBV19; j_call: TRBJ2-1
cdr3_aa: SVLVETQY; v_call: TRBV29-1; j_call: TRBJ2-5
cdr3_aa: ASSLIENTQY; v_call: TRBV11-2; j_call: TRBJ2-3
cdr3_aa: ASRDISNQPQH; v_call: TRBV6-1; j_call: TRBJ1-5
cdr3_aa: ASRPPLGVGNTIY; v_call: TRBV2; j_call: TRBJ1-3
cdr3_aa: ASSSPATDTQY; v_call: TRBV7-6; j_call: TRBJ2-3
cdr3_aa: ASSVAPAGVLDEQF; v_call: TRBV9; j_call: TRBJ2-1
cdr3_aa: ASSIWAGQVYGYT; v_call: TRBV19; j_call: TRBJ1-2
cdr3_aa: ASRINRGPTDTQY; v_call: TRBV5-1; j_call: TRBJ2-3